The following is a TCR beta chain sequence with its context. Antigen: not known. The V end lost 2 bases, the J end lost 1 base, and 12 bases lay between the germline ends. Germline V gene sequence: CDR1 MNHNY, CDR2 SVGAGI (reference sequence). This CDR3 contains 15 residues. This entry comes from a study of siplizumab effects on memory and regulatory T cells. Study-level results: In unstimulated cells, naive T cells appeared more diverse than memory T cells and seemed major alloresponse contributors.

Method: immunoSEQ multiplex PCR; TCRdb's copy keeps in-frame clones and lacks some. The top ten hold roughly 1% of the sample, which has approximately 97,000 clones, 80% to 95% seen once. V is TRBV6-6 and J is TRBJ2-7; TRBD1 is a possible D gene (6 bases). Source material: CD4+ T cells sorted from blood. This clonotype was obtained from a human donor in good health. The CDR3, as DNA: TGTGCCAGCAGTTACGGCCAGGGGAGATCCTACGAGCAGTACTTC. Protein: CASSYGQGRSYEQYF.